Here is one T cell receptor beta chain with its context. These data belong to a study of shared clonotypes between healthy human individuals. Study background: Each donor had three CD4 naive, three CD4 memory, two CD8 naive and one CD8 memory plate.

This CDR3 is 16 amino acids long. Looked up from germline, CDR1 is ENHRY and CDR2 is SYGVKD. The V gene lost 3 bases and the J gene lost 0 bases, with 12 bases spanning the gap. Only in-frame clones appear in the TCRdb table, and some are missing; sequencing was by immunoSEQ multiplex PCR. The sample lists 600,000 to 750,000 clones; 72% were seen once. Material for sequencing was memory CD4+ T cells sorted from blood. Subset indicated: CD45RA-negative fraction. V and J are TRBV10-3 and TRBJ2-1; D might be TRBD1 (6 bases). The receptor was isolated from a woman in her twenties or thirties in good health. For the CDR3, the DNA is TGTGCCATCAGTGAAATAACAGGGAGCTCCTACAATGAGCAGTTCTTC. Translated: CAISEITGSSYNEQFF.